The clone carrying this TCR beta chain was detected many times. Its antigen is not identified. The sample originates from a study of metastatic and nonmetastatic thyroid tumors. Overall study: Patients with malignant and benign thyroid disease provided blood and tumor or nodule tissue, whose repertoires were compared. The study, taken as a whole, reports: TCR beta diversity was reportedly significantly higher in malignant thyroid tumors than benign nodules, in blood and tumor.

Patients were all untreated before their thyroid surgery. As handled by the study authors: Across clinicopathological groups, CDR3 differences served as the basis for building a distant-metastasis classifier for papillary thyroid cancer. TCRdb recomputed clones from the PCR reads via MiXCR. The V and J calls come from TCRdb's annotation, not from the publication. The table shows 70,000 or so clones, with 12% to 15% occurring only once. This sequence was found in a male donor with papillary thyroid cancer or a benign thyroid nodule (not recorded which). Some clones in this sample may be carry-over from other donors' samples. The sample taken for sequencing was blood.

The chain's CDR3 is CASSFGGVEETQYF. The DNA of the CDR3 is TGTGCCAGCAGCTTTGGGGGAGTTGAAGAGACCCAGTACTTC. The gene calls are TRBV7-6 and TRBJ2-5; D tentatively reads TRBD1 or TRBD2 (5 bases each). Germline values: CDR1 SGHVS, CDR2 FNYEAQ. The V gene lost 3 bases and the J gene lost 3 bases, with 11 bases spanning the gap. The CDR3 has 14 amino acids.